This TCR beta chain stems from a study of blood T cell repertoires in COVID-19. Study as a whole: Both acute and convalescent COVID-19 samples were obtained from the United States, Italy and Spain. The cDNA or gDNA used as material had been derived from T cells, B-cell-depleted T cells, or PBMCs.

Under the authors' procedure: Estimation of nucleated cell counts relied on the amplification of reference gene primers. Clones were read by immunoSEQ multiplex PCR, and TCRdb kept only the in-frame ones, dropping some. V, J and clone size derive from that table, while D and trimming were established from the DNA sequence. The table has just over 250,000 clones, more than 90% seen once; the top ten hold about 2.5%. The CDR3 totals 17 residues. CDR1 is MNHEY, CDR2 SVGEGT, per germline. Trimming shortened V by 2 bases and J by 2 bases, and 17 bases separated the two germline ends. In Seattle, patients joined the study during active infection and were tracked longitudinally.

This receptor was obtained from a person aged 18-29 years with COVID-19, enrolled during active disease. The chain employs TRBV6-2 or TRBV6-3 and TRBJ2-3, with D possibly being TRBD2 (6 bases). Sequencing used peripheral blood. The CDR3 coding sequence is TGTGCCAGCAGTTACCTAGGGATAGCGGCCCACACAGATACGCAGTATTTT. It yields the protein CASSYLGIAAHTDTQYF.